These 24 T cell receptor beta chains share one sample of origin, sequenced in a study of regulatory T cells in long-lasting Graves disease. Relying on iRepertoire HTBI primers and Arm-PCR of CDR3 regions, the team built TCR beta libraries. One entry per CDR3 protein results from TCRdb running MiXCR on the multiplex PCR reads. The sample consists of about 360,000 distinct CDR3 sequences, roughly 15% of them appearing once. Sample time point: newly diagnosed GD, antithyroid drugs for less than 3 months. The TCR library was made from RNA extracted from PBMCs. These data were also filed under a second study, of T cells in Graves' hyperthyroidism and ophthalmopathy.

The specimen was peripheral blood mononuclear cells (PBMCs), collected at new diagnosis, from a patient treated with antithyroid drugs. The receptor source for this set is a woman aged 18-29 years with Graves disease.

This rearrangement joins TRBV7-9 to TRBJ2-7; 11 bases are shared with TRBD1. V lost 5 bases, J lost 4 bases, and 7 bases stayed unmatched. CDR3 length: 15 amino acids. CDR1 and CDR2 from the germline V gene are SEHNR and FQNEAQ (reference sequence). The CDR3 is CASSRTGGALYEQYF. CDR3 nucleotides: TGTGCCAGCAGCAGGACAGGGGGCGCCTTATACGAGCAGTACTTC.

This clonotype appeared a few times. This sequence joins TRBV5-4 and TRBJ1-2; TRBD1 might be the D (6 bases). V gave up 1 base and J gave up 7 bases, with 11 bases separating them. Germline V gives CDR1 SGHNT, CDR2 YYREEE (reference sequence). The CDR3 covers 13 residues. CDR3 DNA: TGTGCCAGCAGCTTGAACAGGGACGGTGGCTACACCTTC. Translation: CASSLNRDGGYTF.

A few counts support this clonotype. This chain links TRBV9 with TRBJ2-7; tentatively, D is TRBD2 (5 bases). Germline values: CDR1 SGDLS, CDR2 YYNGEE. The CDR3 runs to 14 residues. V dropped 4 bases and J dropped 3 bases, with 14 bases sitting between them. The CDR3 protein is CASSIESGIYEQYF. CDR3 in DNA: TGTGCCAGCAGCATAGAATCGGGGATCTACGAGCAGTACTTC.

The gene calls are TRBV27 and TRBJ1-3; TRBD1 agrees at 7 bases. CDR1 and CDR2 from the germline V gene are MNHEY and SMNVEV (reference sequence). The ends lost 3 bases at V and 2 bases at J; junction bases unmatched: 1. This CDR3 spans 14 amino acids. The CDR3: CASSFRGPGNTIYF. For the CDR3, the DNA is TGTGCCAGCAGTTTTAGGGGGCCTGGAAACACCATATATTTT.

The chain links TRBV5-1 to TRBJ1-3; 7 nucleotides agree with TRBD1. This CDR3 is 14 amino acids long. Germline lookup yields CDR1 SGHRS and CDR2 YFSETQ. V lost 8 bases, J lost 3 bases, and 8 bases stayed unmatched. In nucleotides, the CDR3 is TGCGCCAGTGGAACAGGGGCGCGTGGAAACACCATATATTTT. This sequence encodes CASGTGARGNTIYF.

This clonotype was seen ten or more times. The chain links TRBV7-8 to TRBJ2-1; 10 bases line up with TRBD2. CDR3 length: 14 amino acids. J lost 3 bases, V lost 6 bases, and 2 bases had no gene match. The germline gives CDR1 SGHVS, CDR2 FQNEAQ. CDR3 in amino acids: CASRLAGIYNEQFF. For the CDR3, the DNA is TGTGCCAGCAGACTAGCGGGAATCTACAATGAGCAGTTCTTC.

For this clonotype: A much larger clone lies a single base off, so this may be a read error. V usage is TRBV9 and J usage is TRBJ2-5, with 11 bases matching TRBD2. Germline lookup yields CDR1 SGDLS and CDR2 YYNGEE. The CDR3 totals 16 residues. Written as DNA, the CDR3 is TGTGCCAGCAGCGGCGGGATACTAGCGGGAGAAGAGACCCGGTACTTC. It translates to CASSGGILAGEETRYF.

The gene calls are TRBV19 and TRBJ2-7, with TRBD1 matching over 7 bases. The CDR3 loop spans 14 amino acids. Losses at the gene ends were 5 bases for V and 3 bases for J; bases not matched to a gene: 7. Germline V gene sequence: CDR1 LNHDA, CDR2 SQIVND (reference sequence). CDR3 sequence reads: CASSDRDSLYEQYF. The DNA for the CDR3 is TGTGCCAGTAGTGACCGGGACAGCCTCTACGAGCAGTACTTC.

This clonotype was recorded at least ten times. The CDR3 loop is CASSAGTGVGTEAFF. CDR3 coding DNA: TGTGCCAGCAGTGCCGGGACAGGGGTAGGTACTGAAGCTTTCTTT. The chain couples TRBV2 to TRBJ1-1; 10 bases are shared with TRBD1. Germline lookup yields CDR1 SNHLY and CDR2 FYNNEI. J was trimmed by 5 bases and V by 4 bases; bases with no gene match: 7. The CDR3 consists of 15 residues. The whole variable domain, filled in from reference TRBV2 and TRBJ1-1, reads EPEVTQTPSHQVTQMGQEVILRCVPISNHLYFYWYRQILGQKVEFLVSFYNNEISEKSEIFDDQFSVERPDGSNFTLKIRSTKLEDSAMYFCASSAGTGVGTEAFFGQGTRLTVV.

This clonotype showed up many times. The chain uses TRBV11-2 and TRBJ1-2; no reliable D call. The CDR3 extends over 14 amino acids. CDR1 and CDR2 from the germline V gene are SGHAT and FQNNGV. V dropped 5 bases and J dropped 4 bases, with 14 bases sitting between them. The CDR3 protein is CASSEADGPYGYTF. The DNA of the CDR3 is TGTGCCAGCAGCGAGGCGGACGGCCCCTATGGCTACACCTTC.

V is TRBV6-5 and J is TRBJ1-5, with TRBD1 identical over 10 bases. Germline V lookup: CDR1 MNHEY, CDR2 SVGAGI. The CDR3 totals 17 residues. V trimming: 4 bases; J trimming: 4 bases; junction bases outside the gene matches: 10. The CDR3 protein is CASSLSGTGVGNQPQHF. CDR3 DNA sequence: TGTGCCAGCAGTTTGTCCGGGACAGGGGTAGGTAATCAGCCCCAGCATTTT.

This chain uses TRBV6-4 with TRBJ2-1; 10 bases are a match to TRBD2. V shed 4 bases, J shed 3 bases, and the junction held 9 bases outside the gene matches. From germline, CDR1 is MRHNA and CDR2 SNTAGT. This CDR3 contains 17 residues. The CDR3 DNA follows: TGTGCCAGCAGTGCGGCGCGAAGGACTAGCGGCTACAATGAGCAGTTCTTC. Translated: CASSAARRTSGYNEQFF.

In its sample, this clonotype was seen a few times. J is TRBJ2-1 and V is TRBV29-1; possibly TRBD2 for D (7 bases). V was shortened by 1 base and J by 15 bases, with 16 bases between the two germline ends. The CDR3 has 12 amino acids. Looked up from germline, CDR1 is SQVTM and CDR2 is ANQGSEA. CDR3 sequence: CSVEVGGGRGFF. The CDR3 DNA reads TGCAGCGTTGAAGTGGGGGGGGGCCGTGGGTTCTTC.

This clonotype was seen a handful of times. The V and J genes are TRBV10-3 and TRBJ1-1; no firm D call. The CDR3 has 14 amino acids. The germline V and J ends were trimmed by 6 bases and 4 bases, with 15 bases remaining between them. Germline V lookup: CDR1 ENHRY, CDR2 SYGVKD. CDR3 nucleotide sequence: TGTGCCATCAGAAATACGGACGTGGGCACTGAAGCTTTCTTT. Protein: CAIRNTDVGTEAFF.

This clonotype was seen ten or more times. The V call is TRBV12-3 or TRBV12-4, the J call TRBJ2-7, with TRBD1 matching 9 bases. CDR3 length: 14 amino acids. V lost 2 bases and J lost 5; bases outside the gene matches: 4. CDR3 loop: CASSLPQGANEQYF. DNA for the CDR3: TGTGCCAGCAGTTTACCACAGGGGGCCAACGAGCAGTACTTC.

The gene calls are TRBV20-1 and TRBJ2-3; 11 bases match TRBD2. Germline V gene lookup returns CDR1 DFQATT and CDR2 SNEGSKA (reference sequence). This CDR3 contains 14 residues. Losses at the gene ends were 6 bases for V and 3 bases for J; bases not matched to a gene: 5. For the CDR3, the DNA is TGCAGTGCCGGGGGACTAGCGGCAACAGATACGCAGTATTTT. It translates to CSAGGLAATDTQYF.

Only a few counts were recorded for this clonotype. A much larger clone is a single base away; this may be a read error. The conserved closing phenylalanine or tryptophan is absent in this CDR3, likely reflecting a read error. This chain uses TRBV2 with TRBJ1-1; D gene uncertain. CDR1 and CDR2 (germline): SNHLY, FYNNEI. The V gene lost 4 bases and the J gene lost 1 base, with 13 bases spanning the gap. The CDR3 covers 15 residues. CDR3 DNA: TGTGCCAGCAGTGCCCCCCTGGCCCCGAACACTGAAGCTTTCCTT. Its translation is CASSAPLAPNTEAFL.

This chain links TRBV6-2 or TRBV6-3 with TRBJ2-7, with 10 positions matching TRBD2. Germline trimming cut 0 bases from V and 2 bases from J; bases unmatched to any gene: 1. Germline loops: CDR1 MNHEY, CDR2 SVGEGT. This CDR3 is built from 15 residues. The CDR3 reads CASSYSSGGTYEQYF. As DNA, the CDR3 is TGTGCCAGCAGTTACTCTAGCGGGGGGACCTACGAGCAGTACTTC.

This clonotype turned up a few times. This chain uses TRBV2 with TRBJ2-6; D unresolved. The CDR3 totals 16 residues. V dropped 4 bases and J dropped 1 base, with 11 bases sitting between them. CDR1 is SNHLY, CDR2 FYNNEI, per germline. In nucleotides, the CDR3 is TGTGCCAGCAGTGTACACATAGTATCTGGGGCCAACGTCCTGACTTTC. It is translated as CASSVHIVSGANVLTF.

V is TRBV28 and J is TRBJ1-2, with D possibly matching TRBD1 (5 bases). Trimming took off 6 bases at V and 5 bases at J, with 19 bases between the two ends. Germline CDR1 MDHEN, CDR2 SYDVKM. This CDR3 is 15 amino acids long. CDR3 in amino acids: CASRAPGGRGYGYTF. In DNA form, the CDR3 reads TGTGCCAGCAGGGCCCCTGGCGGGCGGGGGTATGGCTACACCTTC.

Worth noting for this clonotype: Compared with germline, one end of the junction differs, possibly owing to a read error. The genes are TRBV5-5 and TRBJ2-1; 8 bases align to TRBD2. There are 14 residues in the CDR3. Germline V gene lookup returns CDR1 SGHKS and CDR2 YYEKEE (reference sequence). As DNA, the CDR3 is TGTGCCAGCAGCTTCGGGAGGGCCTACAATAAGCAGTTCTTC. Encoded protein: CASSFGRAYNKQFF.

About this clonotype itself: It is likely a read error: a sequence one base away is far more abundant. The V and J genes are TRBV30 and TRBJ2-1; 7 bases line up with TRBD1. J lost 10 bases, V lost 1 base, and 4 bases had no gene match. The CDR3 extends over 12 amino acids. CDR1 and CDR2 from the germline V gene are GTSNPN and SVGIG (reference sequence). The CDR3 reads CAWSGQGYEQFF. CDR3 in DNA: TGTGCCTGGAGTGGACAGGGCTACGAGCAGTTCTTC.

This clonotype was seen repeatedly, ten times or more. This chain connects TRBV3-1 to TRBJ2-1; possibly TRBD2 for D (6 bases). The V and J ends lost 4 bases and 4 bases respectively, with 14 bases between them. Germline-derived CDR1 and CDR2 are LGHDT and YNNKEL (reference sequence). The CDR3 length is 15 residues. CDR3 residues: CASSLTGAGYNEQFF. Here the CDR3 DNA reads TGTGCCAGCAGCCTGACGGGAGCAGGGTACAATGAGCAGTTCTTC.

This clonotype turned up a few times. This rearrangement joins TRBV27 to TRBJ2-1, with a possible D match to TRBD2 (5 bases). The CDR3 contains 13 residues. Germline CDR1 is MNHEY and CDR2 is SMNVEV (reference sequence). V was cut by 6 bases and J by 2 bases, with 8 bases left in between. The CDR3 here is CASSAGAYNEQFF. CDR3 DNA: TGTGCCAGCAGCGCCGGGGCCTACAATGAGCAGTTCTTC.